What follows is one TCR beta chain and its context. No antigen is known for it. The tumor samples were collected prior to definitive surgery or chemotherapy. From germline, CDR1 is SNHLY and CDR2 FYNNEI. This CDR3 has 12 residues. With 8 bases removed from V and 5 bases from J, the gap between germline ends came to 12 bases. The data were produced by immunoSEQ multiplex PCR, yet TCRdb's version contains in-frame clones alone and is incomplete. Among 11,000 or so clones, over 80% were seen once, and the ten largest hold under 7.5%. The data were taken from a study of high-grade serous ovarian cancer treatment subgroups. Points from the study as a whole: Without spatial data, bulk sequencing limits insight into HGSC tumor diversity. Same-patient tumor repertoires overlapped at about 0.095 to 0.85; different patients barely overlapped.

Source material: tumor tissue. This TCR was recovered from a human donor with high-grade serous ovarian cancer. The J gene is TRBJ1-1, the V gene TRBV2, with no clear D. CDR3 nucleotide sequence: TGTGCCAGCCAGATGATTATGACTGAAGCTTTCTTT. It is translated as CASQMIMTEAFF.